Listed here are 5 T cell receptor beta chains from one sample, sequenced in a study of CD8+CD57+ T cells in acquired aplastic anemia. Previously, flow cytometry had revealed CD8+CD57+ cell expansion in the patients chosen for sequencing. Using genomic DNA as the template, TCR beta VDJ and CDR3 profiling was carried out. A single record per CDR3 protein comes from TCRdb applying MiXCR to the reads. The sample includes about 180,000 distinct CDR3 sequences, around half of them seen just once. Sequencing was performed on sorted CD4+, CD8+, or CD8+CD57+ T cells (not recorded which) from PBMCs. These receptors all come from a human donor with aplastic anemia.

This clonotype was observed at least ten times. The V call is TRBV10-3, the J call TRBJ1-2, with D maybe TRBD1 (5 bases). The CDR3 length is 17 residues. Between the trimmed V and J ends, which lost 0 bases and 4 bases, there was a span of 18 bases. Looked up from germline, CDR1 is ENHRY and CDR2 is SYGVKD. The CDR3 sequence is CAISESKSTRGLYGYTF. Written as DNA, the CDR3 is TGTGCCATCAGTGAGTCGAAGTCGACTAGGGGCCTCTATGGCTACACCTTC.

This clonotype was detected only a few times. The gene calls are TRBV20-1 and TRBJ2-7, with 11 bases matching TRBD2. CDR3 length equals 16 residues. With 1 base clipped from V and 3 bases from J, the junction kept 8 bases outside the gene matches. Germline-derived CDR1 and CDR2 are DFQATT and SNEGSKA (reference sequence). The CDR3, as DNA: TGCAGTGCTAGAGGGGCGACTAGCGGGATGGGCTACGAGCAGTACTTC. Its protein product is CSARGATSGMGYEQYF.

As regards this clonotype: One end of the junction fails to match germline, which may point to a read error. The chain combines TRBV10-3 with TRBJ1-1, with D possibly being TRBD1 (5 bases). The CDR3 loop spans 14 amino acids. Germline loops: CDR1 ENHRY, CDR2 SYGVKD. As DNA, the CDR3 is TGCGCCATCGGGACTCGGGAGGGTCGGAGTGAAGCTTTCTTT. Translating it yields CAIGTREGRSEAFF.

This clonotype was recorded at least ten times. J is TRBJ2-7 and V is TRBV11-1, with TRBD2 matching over 7 bases. The CDR3 runs 15 residues. The J segment lost 3 bases and the V segment lost 5 bases, leaving 10 bases of the junction unmatched. Per germline, CDR1 SGHAT and CDR2 FQDESV (reference sequence). The CDR3 DNA is TGTGCCAGCAGCCCCTACCGCGGCGGGGGCTACGAGCAGTACTTC. Amino acid sequence: CASSPYRGGGYEQYF. Together with reference TRBV11-1 and TRBJ2-7, the CDR3 gives the full variable domain: EAEVAQSPRYKITEKSQAVAFWCDPISGHATLYWYRQILGQGPELLVQFQDESVVDDSQLPKDRFSAERLKGVDSTLKIQPAELGDSAMYLCASSPYRGGGYEQYFGPGTRLTVT.

In the case of this clonotype: Just one base apart from a much larger clone, this may be a read error. The V and J genes are TRBV9 and TRBJ1-1, with no clear D. CDR1 and CDR2 (germline): SGDLS, YYNGEE. The CDR3 contains 16 residues. This CDR3 reads CASSVGSDPSSTEASF. CDR3 bases: TGTGCCAGCAGCGTAGGGTCCGACCCGTCCTCCACTGAAGCTTCCTTT.